This TCR beta chain derives from a study of beta chain features in type 1 diabetes. Trimming took 2 bases from V and 14 from J; bases not matched to a gene: 5. The germline V gene has CDR1 MNHEY and CDR2 SVGAGI. This CDR3 is 12 amino acids long. The study's findings and limits: Patients' naive, central memory and Treg TCRB repertoires seemed closer to one another than those of healthy donors. TCRB CDR3s from Type 1 diabetes patients were moderately but significantly shorter in all four CD4+ subsets. A potential PCR bias toward shorter templates would be equal in patient and control samples.

TCRB transcripts that were expressed got sequenced, as all of the isolated RNA had been reverse transcribed. Libraries were prepared by immunoSEQ multiplex PCR; TCRdb keeps only in-frame clonotypes and omits some of them. The sample holds some 230,000 clones, more than 9% seen once. Regarding this clone: What it binds is unknown.

Based on CD45RO/CCR7/CD25/CD127/CD95/CD27, CD4+ regulatory, stem cell-like memory, naive and central memory cells were sorted. The chain employs TRBV6-5 and TRBJ2-3; 9 bases align to TRBD1. The TCR sequence derives from a woman under 30 in good health. The sample taken for sequencing was naive CD4+ T cells from blood. In DNA form, the CDR3 reads TGTGCCAGCAGTTACCGCCGGGACAGGGTGTATTTT. Translated, it gives CASSYRRDRVYF.